The 19 T cell receptor beta chains below all came from one sample that was sequenced in a study of T-cell reconstitution after alpha-beta-depleted transplantation in children. Library preparation (for TCRbeta) was performed with unique molecular identifiers. TCRdb recomputed calls from the PCR reads with MiXCR, one row per CDR3 protein. Among fewer than 700,000 distinct CDR3 sequences listed, 10% to 15% were seen once. This sample comprised PBMCs, mostly from graft donor cells, obtained 360 days after TCRalphabeta/CD19-depleted stem cell transplant. Receptor source: a male patient younger than 18 who had a stem cell transplant for acute myeloid leukemia, so the T cells may come from the graft donor.

This clonotype was observed a handful of times. CDR3 loop: CASSRGPEQPQHF. The CDR3, as DNA: TGTGCCAGCAGTAGGGGCCCGGAGCAGCCCCAGCATTTT. The chain recombines TRBV6-1 with TRBJ1-5; possibly TRBD1 for D (5 bases). CDR3 size: 13 residues. V was clipped by 5 bases and J by 7 bases, with 12 bases between them. CDR1 is MNHNS and CDR2 is SASEGT in the germline V gene.

This clonotype was picked up a small number of times. CDR3: CASSVGRGAYTDTQYF. DNA for the CDR3: TGTGCCAGCAGTGTCGGGCGGGGAGCCTACACAGATACGCAGTATTTT. This chain links TRBV6-1 with TRBJ2-3; tentative D call: TRBD2 (6 bases). CDR3 size: 16 residues. CDR1 MNHNS and CDR2 SASEGT come from the germline V gene. With 4 bases removed from V and 2 bases from J, the gap between germline ends came to 16 bases.

This clonotype was detected ten times or more. This chain links TRBV4-3 with TRBJ2-7; TRBD2 aligns across 7 bases. The germline V gene has CDR1 LGHNA and CDR2 YSLEER. The CDR3 is 15 amino acids. The junction had 7 bases not matched to a gene; V was cut back by 0 bases and J by 5 bases. CDR3 amino acids: CASSQEGGRWDEQYF. Here the CDR3 DNA reads TGCGCCAGCAGCCAAGAAGGCGGGAGATGGGACGAGCAGTACTTC.

This clonotype was counted only a few times. J is TRBJ2-5 and V is TRBV7-2; D uncertain. Trimming took 0 bases from V and 1 from J, leaving 12 bases between them. The CDR3 runs to 16 residues. Germline values: CDR1 SGHTA, CDR2 FQGNSA. CDR3 protein: CASSLALLGSQETQYF. The CDR3 coding sequence is TGTGCCAGCAGCTTAGCGCTTCTGGGCTCCCAAGAGACCCAGTACTTC.

This clonotype has at least ten counts. The rearrangement uses TRBV7-8 and TRBJ2-3; D may correspond to TRBD1 or TRBD2 (6 bases each). Germline assignment: CDR1 SGHVS and CDR2 FQNEAQ. V was shortened by 7 bases and J by 5 bases, with 16 bases between the two germline ends. The CDR3 extends over 14 amino acids. The CDR3 loop is CASTVTGAKDTQYF. In DNA form, the CDR3 reads TGTGCCAGCACCGTGACGGGGGCAAAAGATACGCAGTATTTT.

This chain links TRBV19 with TRBJ2-1; D may correspond to TRBD1 or TRBD2 (5 bases each). V lost 5 bases to trimming and J lost 0 bases, with 29 bases between them. The CDR3 consists of 21 residues. Per the germline V gene, CDR1 is LNHDA and CDR2 is SQIVND (reference sequence). The CDR3 DNA sequence: TGTGCCAGTAGTCCCTACTACCCGGGACCACCCCCCTCAAGCTCCTACAATGAGCAGTTCTTC. Encoded protein: CASSPYYPGPPPSSSYNEQFF.

This clonotype was counted once. The chain links TRBV29-1 to TRBJ2-7; the D is unclear. The CDR3 totals 14 residues. CDR1 SQVTM and CDR2 ANQGSEA come from the germline V gene. The V end lost 5 bases, the J end lost 0 bases, and 14 bases lay between the germline ends. DNA of the CDR3: TGCAGCGTTAACATACGGCAGAGCTCCTACGAGCAGTACTTC. As protein: CSVNIRQSSYEQYF.

This clonotype was recorded at least ten times. This chain connects TRBV28 to TRBJ2-4; the D gene could be TRBD1 or TRBD2 (6 bases each). Per the germline V gene, CDR1 is MDHEN and CDR2 is SYDVKM. Trimming took 8 bases from V and 6 from J, leaving 17 bases between them. The CDR3 runs 14 residues. CDR3 sequence: CASHKGGRGNIQYF. In nucleotides, the CDR3 is TGTGCCAGCCATAAGGGGGGAAGGGGAAACATTCAGTACTTC.

This chain connects TRBV7-6 to TRBJ2-1; 7 nucleotides line up with TRBD1. V shed 4 bases, J shed 8 bases, and the junction held 5 bases outside the gene matches. CDR1 and CDR2 from the germline V gene are SGHVS and FNYEAQ. The CDR3 totals 13 residues. The CDR3 region is CASSSDREDEQFF. CDR3 nucleotide sequence: TGTGCCAGCAGCTCCGACAGGGAAGATGAGCAGTTCTTC.

This clonotype was detected a few times. This chain links TRBV12-3 or TRBV12-4 with TRBJ2-1; TRBD2 aligns across 10 bases. Trimming cost V 3 bases and J 1 base; bases outside gene matches: 12. The CDR3 totals 19 residues. CDR3 loop: CASSFSSLAGVGSYNEQFF. CDR3 coding DNA: TGTGCCAGCAGTTTTTCGAGTCTAGCGGGAGTGGGATCCTACAATGAGCAGTTCTTC.

On this clonotype: A clone one base away is much larger, so this may be a read error. The chain recombines TRBV4-3 with TRBJ2-1; D possibly corresponds to TRBD2 (6 bases). The length of the CDR3 is 17 residues. Germline CDR1 reads LGHNA; CDR2 reads YSLEER. CDR3 region: CASSQAPEGRLHNEEFF. DNA of the CDR3: TGCGCCAGCAGCCAAGCCCCCGAAGGGAGGCTCCACAATGAGGAGTTCTTC.

This clonotype was counted ten times or more. The chain couples TRBV10-2 to TRBJ2-2; D uncertain. Germline V gene lookup returns CDR1 WSHSY and CDR2 SAAADI. The germline V and J ends were trimmed by 8 bases and 6 bases, with 7 bases remaining between them. The CDR3 is made up of 11 amino acids. The CDR3 reads CASEASGELFF. The CDR3 DNA sequence: TGCGCCAGCGAAGCGTCCGGGGAGCTGTTTTTT.

A few counts support this clonotype. The V gene is TRBV28, the J gene TRBJ2-2, with TRBD1 as a possible D gene (6 bases). V lost 5 bases to trimming and J lost 1 base, with 14 bases between them. In germline, CDR1 is MDHEN, CDR2 SYDVKM. The CDR3 has 16 amino acids. The DNA for the CDR3 is TGTGCCAGCAGTGCACACAGGGTCGAGAACACCGGGGAGCTGTTTTTT. Translating gives CASSAHRVENTGELFF.

This clonotype was found a few times. This chain joins TRBV7-6 and TRBJ2-2; D ambiguous. With 3 bases removed from V and 5 bases from J, the gap between germline ends came to 7 bases. Germline V CDR1 and CDR2: SGHVS, FNYEAQ. CDR3 length equals 13 residues. The CDR3 DNA reads as TGTGCCAGCAGCTTGCGGATTACCGGGGAGCTGTTTTTT. Its translation: CASSLRITGELFF.

The rearrangement joins TRBV3-1 to TRBJ2-7; D is undetermined. The germline V and J ends were trimmed by 5 bases and 5 bases, with 16 bases remaining between them. Germline lookup yields CDR1 LGHDT and CDR2 YNNKEL (reference sequence). The CDR3 spans 14 residues. The CDR3 sequence is CASSVQWETHEQYF. As DNA, the CDR3 is TGTGCCAGCAGCGTCCAGTGGGAAACCCACGAGCAGTACTTC.

The chain combines TRBV7-8 with TRBJ2-7; the D is unclear. Germline CDR1 SGHVS, CDR2 FQNEAQ. The CDR3 covers 14 residues. Trimming pared 2 bases from V and 0 bases from J, leaving 8 bases between. CDR3 coding DNA: TGTGCCAGCAGCTTAAAGGCTAGCTCCTACGAGCAGTACTTC. Its translation: CASSLKASSYEQYF.

V is TRBV20-1 and J is TRBJ2-1; D is ambiguous. V shed 0 bases and J shed 1 base, with 10 bases lying between them. This CDR3 has 15 residues. CDR1 is DFQATT and CDR2 is SNEGSKA in the germline V gene (reference sequence). CDR3 in DNA: TGCAGTGCTAGAGATAAAGGCGGTTCCTACAATGAGCAGTTCTTC. It codes for CSARDKGGSYNEQFF.

This clonotype was recorded many times. The chain couples TRBV5-6 to TRBJ2-5, with 11 bases aligning to TRBD1. The germline CDR1 and CDR2 sequences are SGHDT and YYEEEE. With 5 bases clipped from V and 2 bases from J, the junction kept 5 bases outside the gene matches. The CDR3 extends over 15 amino acids. Here the CDR3 reads CASRPRDRGQETQYF. The CDR3 DNA follows: TGTGCCAGCAGACCACGGGACAGGGGGCAAGAGACCCAGTACTTC.

This clonotype has ten or more counts. The chain has TRBV18 and TRBJ2-7; 11 nucleotides line up with TRBD1. The CDR3 totals 15 residues. Unmatched junction bases numbered 5, after V lost 1 base and J lost 6 bases. Germline V CDR1 and CDR2: KGHSH, LQKENI. The DNA for the CDR3 is TGTGCCAGCTCACCACGGACAGGGGGCTCGGGCGAGCAGTACTTC. Translation gives CASSPRTGGSGEQYF.